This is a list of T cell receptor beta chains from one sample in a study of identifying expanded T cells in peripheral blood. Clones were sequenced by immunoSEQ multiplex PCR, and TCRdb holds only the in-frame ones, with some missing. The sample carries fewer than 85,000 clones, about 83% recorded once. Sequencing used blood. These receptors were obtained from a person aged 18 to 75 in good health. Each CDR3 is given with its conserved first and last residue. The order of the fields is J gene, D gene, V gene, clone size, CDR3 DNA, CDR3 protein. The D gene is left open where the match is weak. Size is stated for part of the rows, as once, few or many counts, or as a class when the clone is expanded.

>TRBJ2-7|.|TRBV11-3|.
TGTGCCAGCAGCCGTGACACTACCTACGAGCAGTACTTC
CASSRDTTYEQYF
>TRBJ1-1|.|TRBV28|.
TGTGCCAGCAGTTTATTAAGTGAAGCTTTCTTT
CASSLLSEAFF
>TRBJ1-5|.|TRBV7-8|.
TGTGCCAGCAGCCTGATAGGCGGCACAGACAATCAGCCCCAGCATTTT
CASSLIGGTDNQPQHF
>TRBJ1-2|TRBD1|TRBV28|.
TGTGCCAGCAGGCGGAGGGGGCTAAACTATGGCTACACCTTC
CASRRRGLNYGYTF
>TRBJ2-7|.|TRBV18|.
TGTGCCAGCTCACAAACTTCCCCTGACCCAGCCTACGAGCAGTACTTC
CASSQTSPDPAYEQYF
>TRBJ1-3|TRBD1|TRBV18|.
TGTGCCAGCTCACCAGGGACAGGGGTTCGAGACACCATATATTTT
CASSPGTGVRDTIYF
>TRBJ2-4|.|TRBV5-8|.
TGTGCCAGCGGGGGACCCAAAAACATTCAGTACTTC
CASGGPKNIQYF
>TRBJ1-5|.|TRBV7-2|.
TGTGCCAGCAGCTCTGGCAATCAGCCCCAGCATTTT
CASSSGNQPQHF
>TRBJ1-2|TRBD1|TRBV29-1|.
TGCAGCGTTGCAGGAGGGGGCGCGGGGATTAACTATGGCTACACCTTC
CSVAGGGAGINYGYTF
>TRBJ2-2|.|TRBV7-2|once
TGTGCCAGCAGCTTAGGCGGGACAAACACCGGGGAGCTGTTTTTT
CASSLGGTNTGELFF
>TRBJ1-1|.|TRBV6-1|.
TGTGCCAGCAGTGAAGGGGGCAGTTATACTTTCTTT
CASSEGGSYTFF
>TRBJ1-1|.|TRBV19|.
TGTGCCAGTACCCAGGGGAACACTGAAGCTTTCTTT
CASTQGNTEAFF
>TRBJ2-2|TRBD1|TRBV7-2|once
TGTGCCAGCAGCTTAGCACCCTCAACAGGGGGCACCGGGGAGCTGTTTTTT
CASSLAPSTGGTGELFF
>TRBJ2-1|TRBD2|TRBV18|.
TGTGCCAGCTCACCACCCTCTAGCGGGAGCAATGAGCAGTTCTTC
CASSPPSSGSNEQFF
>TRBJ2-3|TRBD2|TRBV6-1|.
TGTGCCAGCAGTGTGACTAGCGGGAGCGATACGCAGTATTTT
CASSVTSGSDTQYF
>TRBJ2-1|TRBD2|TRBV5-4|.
TGTGCCAGCAGCGATAGCCGACTAGCGGGAGGTAATGAGCAGTTCTTC
CASSDSRLAGGNEQFF
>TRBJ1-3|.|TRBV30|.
TGTGCCTGGACCGTATTAGGCTCCGGCACCATATATTTT
CAWTVLGSGTIYF
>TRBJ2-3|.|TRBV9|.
TGTGCCAGCAGTGACAGGTTAACAGATACGCAGTATTTT
CASSDRLTDTQYF
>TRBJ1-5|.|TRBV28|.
TGTGCCAGCAGTTTAAGAGCTCAGCCCCAGCATTTT
CASSLRAQPQHF
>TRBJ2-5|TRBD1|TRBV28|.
TGTGCCAGCACCCCCGGGACAGGGGTGCGGGAGACCCAGTACTTC
CASTPGTGVRETQYF
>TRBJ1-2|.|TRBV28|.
TGTGCCAGCAGTTTAGGTCCTGGCTACACCTTC
CASSLGPGYTF
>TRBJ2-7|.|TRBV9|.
TGTGCCAGCAGCACGCTCGGGGGTACCCGCGAGCAGTACTTC
CASSTLGGTREQYF
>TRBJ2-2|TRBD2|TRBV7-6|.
TGTGCCAGCAGCCTATGGCGGGAGGAAAACACCGGGGAGCTGTTTTTT
CASSLWREENTGELFF
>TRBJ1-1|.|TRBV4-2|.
TGTGCCAGCAGCCAAGATCGGTACACTGAAGCTTTCTTT
CASSQDRYTEAFF
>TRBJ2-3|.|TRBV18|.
TGTGCCAGCTCACCTCAAGGTGCCACAGATACGCAGTATTTT
CASSPQGATDTQYF
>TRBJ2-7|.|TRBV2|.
TGTGCCAGCAGTGAACAGACCTACGAGCAGTACTTC
CASSEQTYEQYF
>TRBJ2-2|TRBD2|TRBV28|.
TGTGCCAGCAGTCACTTAGCTAGCGGGGGAACCGGGGAGCTGTTTTTT
CASSHLASGGTGELFF
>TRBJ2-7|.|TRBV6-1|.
TGTGCCAGCAGTGAAGATTGGGGACCCTACGAGCAGTACTTC
CASSEDWGPYEQYF
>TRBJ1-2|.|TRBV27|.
TGTGCCAGCAGGGGGATGCAGGGAAACTATGGCTACACCTTC
CASRGMQGNYGYTF
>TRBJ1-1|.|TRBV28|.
TGTGCCAGCAGTTCCCGGGTGGGGGTGCGCACTGAAGCTTTCTTT
CASSSRVGVRTEAFF
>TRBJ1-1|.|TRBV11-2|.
TGTGCCAGCAGCTTAGAACGGGGCACTGAAGCTTTCTTT
CASSLERGTEAFF
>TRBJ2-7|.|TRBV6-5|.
TGTGCCAGCAGTACGGACAGAATCTACGAGCAGTACTTC
CASSTDRIYEQYF
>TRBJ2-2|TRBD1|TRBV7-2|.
TGTGCCAGCAGCTGGGACAGGGGGTCGTCCGGGGAGCTGTTTTTT
CASSWDRGSSGELFF
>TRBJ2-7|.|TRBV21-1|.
TGTGCCAGCAGCAACGGGACAGGGTTGGCCGAGCAGTACTTC
CASSNGTGLAEQYF
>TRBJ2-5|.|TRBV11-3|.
TGTGCCAGCAGCTTAGTAGAGGGAGAGACCCAGTACTTC
CASSLVEGETQYF
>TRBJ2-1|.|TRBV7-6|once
TGTGCCAGCAGCTTATATGGCCCGACAAACCCCCAACAAATCAATGAGCAGTTCTTC
CASSLYGPTNPQQINEQFF
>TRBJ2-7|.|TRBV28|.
TGTGCCAGCAGCCGTAGTGGGGAGCAGTACTTC
CASSRSGEQYF
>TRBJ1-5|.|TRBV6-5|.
TGTGCCAGCAGCCCCCTTACCAATAGCAATCAGCCCCAGCATTTT
CASSPLTNSNQPQHF
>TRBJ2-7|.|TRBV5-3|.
TGTGCCAGCAGCTTGGGACCCGTATCCGAGCAGTACTTC
CASSLGPVSEQYF
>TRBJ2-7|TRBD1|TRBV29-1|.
TGCAGCGTTGAGGACAGGGAACGCTACGAGCAGTACTTC
CSVEDRERYEQYF
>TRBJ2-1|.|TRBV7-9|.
TGTGCCAGCAGCTTAGGAGGAGCAAGCGGCTCCTACAATGAGCAGTTCTTC
CASSLGGASGSYNEQFF